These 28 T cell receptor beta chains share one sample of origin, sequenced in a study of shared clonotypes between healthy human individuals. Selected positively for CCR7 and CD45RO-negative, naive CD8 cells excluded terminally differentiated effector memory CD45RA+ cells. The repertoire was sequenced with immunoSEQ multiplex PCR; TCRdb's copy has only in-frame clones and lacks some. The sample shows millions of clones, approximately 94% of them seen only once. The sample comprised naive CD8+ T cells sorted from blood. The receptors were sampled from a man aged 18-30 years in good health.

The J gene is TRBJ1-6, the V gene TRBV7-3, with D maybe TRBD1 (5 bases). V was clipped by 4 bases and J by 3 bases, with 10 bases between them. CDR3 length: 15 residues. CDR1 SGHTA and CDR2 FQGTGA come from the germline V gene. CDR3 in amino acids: CASSSGRIYNSPLHF. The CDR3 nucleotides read TGTGCCAGCAGCTCGGGACGGATCTATAATTCACCCCTCCACTTT. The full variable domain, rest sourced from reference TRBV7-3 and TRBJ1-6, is GAGVSQTPSNKVTEKGKYVELRCDPISGHTALYWYRQSLGQGPEFLIYFQGTGAADDSGLPNDRFFAVRPEGSVSTLKIQRTERGDSAVYLCASSSGRIYNSPLHFGNGTRLTVT.

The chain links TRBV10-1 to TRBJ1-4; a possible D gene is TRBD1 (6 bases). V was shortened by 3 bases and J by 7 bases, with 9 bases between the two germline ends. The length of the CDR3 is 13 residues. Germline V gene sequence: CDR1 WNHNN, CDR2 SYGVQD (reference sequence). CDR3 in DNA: TGCGCCAGCAGTGAAGGGGGAACTGAAAAACTGTTTTTT. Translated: CASSEGGTEKLFF.

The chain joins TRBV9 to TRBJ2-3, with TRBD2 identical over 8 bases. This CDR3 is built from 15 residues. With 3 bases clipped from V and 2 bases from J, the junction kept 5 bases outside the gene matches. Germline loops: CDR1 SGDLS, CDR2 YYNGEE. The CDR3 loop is CASSAVAGLTDTQYF. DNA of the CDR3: TGTGCCAGCAGCGCAGTAGCGGGACTCACAGATACGCAGTATTTT.

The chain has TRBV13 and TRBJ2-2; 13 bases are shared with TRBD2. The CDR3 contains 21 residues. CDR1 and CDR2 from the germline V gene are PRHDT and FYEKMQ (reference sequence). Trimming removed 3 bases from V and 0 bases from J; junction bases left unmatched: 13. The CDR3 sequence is CASSFPPGLAGIPANTGELFF. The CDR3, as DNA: TGTGCCAGCAGCTTCCCCCCGGGACTAGCGGGGATACCCGCGAACACCGGGGAGCTGTTTTTT.

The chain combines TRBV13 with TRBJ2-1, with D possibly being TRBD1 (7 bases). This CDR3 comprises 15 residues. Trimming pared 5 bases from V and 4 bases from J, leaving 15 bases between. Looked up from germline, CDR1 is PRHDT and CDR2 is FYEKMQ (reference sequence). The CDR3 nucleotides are TGTGCCAGCAGCGGGGGGACAGACCCTTACAATGAGCAGTTCTTC. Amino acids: CASSGGTDPYNEQFF.

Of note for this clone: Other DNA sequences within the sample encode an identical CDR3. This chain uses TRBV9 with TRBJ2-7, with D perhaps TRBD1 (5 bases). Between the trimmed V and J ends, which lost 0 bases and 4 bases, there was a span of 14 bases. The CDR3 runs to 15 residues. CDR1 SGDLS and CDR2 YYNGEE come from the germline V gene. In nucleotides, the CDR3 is TGTGCCAGCAGCGTAGGAGCGTCAGGGTCATACGAGCAGTACTTC. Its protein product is CASSVGASGSYEQYF.

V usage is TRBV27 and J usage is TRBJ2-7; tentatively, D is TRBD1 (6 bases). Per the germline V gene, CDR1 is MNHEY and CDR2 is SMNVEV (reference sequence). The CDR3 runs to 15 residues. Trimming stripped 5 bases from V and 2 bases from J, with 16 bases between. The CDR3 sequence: CASSLIRGGPYEQYF. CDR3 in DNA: TGTGCCAGCAGTCTCATCAGGGGCGGCCCCTACGAGCAGTACTTC.

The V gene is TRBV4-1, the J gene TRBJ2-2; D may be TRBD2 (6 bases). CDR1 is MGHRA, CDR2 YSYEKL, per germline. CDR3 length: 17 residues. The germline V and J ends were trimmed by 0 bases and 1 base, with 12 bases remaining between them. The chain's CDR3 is CASSQEGTFQNTGELFF. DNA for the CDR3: TGCGCCAGCAGCCAAGAGGGGACTTTCCAGAACACCGGGGAGCTGTTTTTT.

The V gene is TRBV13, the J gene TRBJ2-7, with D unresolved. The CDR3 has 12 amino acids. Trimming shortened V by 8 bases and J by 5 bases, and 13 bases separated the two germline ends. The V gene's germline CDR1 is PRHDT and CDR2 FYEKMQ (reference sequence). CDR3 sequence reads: CASSYELDEQYF. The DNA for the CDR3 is TGTGCCAGCTCTTACGAGCTCGACGAGCAGTACTTC.

CDR3 DNA: TGCGCCAGCAGCCAAGATCCCCGGGGGGGTGCGTACGAGCAGTACTTC. It specifies CASSQDPRGGAYEQYF. The genes are TRBV4-1 and TRBJ2-7; 8 bases agree with TRBD2. CDR3 length: 16 amino acids. V gave up 0 bases and J gave up 4 bases; unmatched junction bases: 8. The germline V gene encodes CDR1 MGHRA and CDR2 YSYEKL.

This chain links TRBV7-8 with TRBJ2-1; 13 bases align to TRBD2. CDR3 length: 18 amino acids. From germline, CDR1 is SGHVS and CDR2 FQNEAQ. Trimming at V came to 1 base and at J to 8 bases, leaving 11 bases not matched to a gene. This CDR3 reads CASSLGLAGGNSLYEQFF. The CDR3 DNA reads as TGTGCCAGCAGCTTAGGACTAGCGGGGGGTAACTCTTTGTATGAGCAGTTCTTC.

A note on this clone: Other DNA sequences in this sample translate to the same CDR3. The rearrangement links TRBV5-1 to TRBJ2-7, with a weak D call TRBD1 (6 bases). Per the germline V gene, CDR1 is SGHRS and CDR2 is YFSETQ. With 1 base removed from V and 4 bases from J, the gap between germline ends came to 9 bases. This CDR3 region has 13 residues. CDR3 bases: TGCGCCAGCAGCTTGCGGACAGCGTACGAGCAGTACTTC. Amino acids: CASSLRTAYEQYF.

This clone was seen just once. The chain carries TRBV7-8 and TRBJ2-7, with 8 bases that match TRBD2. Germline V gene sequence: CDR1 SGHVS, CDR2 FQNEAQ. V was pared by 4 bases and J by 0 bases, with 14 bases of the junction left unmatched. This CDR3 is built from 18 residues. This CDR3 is CASSSPGRSGSSSYEQYF. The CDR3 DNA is TGTGCCAGCAGCTCCCCGGGGCGGAGCGGGAGTAGCTCCTACGAGCAGTACTTC.

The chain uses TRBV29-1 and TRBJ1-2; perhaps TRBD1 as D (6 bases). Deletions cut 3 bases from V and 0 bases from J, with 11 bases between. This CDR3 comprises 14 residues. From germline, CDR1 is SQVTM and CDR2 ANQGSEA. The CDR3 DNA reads TGCAGCGTTGACGGGACAAGCCCTAACTATGGCTACACCTTC. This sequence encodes CSVDGTSPNYGYTF.

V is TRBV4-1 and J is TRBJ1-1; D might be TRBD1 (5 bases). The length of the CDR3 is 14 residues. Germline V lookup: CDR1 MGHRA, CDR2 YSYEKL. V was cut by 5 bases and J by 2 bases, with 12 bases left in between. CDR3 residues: CASSYAGTNTEAFF. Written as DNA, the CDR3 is TGCGCCAGCAGCTATGCCGGGACCAACACTGAAGCTTTCTTT.

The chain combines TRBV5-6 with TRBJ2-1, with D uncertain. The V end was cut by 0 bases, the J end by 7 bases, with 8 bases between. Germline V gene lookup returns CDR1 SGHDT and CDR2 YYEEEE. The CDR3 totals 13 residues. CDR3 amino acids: CASSLAIGNEQFF. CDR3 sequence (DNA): TGTGCCAGCAGCTTGGCCATTGGAAATGAGCAGTTCTTC.

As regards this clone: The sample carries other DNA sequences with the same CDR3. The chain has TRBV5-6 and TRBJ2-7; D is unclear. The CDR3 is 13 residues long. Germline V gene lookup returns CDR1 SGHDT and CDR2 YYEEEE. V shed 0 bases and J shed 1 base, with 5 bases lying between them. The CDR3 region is CASSLVGSYEQYF. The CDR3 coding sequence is TGTGCCAGCAGCTTGGTAGGGTCCTACGAGCAGTACTTC.

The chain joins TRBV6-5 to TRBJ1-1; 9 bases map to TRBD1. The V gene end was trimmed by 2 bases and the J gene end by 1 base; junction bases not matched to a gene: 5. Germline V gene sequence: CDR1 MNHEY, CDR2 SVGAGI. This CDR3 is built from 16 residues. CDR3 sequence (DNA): TGTGCCAGCAGTTACGATACAGGGGGCGGGAACACTGAAGCTTTCTTT. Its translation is CASSYDTGGGNTEAFF.

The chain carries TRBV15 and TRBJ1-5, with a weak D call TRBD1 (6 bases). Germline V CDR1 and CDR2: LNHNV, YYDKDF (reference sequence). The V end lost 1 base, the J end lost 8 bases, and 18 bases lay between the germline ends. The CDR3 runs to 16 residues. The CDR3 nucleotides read TGTGCCACCAGCAGAGTCTTAGGACTGCGACAGGAGCCCCAGCATTTT. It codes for CATSRVLGLRQEPQHF.

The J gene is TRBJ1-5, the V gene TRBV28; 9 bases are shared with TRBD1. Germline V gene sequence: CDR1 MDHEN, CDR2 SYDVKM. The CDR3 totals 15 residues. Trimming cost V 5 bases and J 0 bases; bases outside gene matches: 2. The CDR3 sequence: CASSEDRGSNQPQHF. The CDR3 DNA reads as TGTGCCAGCAGTGAGGACAGGGGTAGCAATCAGCCCCAGCATTTT.

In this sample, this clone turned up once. The chain's CDR3 is CASSLADWDYEQYF. CDR3 bases: TGCGCCAGCAGCTTGGCGGATTGGGACTACGAGCAGTACTTC. V is TRBV5-1 and J is TRBJ2-7; D ambiguous. Germline-derived CDR1 and CDR2 are SGHRS and YFSETQ. CDR3 length equals 14 residues. Trimming stripped 0 bases from V and 3 bases from J, with 10 bases between.

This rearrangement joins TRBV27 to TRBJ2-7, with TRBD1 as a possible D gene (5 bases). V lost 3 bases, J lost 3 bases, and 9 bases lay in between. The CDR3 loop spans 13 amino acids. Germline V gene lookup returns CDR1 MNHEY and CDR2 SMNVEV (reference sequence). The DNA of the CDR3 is TGTGCCAGCAGTTTTACCCAGGGCTACGAGCAGTACTTC. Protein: CASSFTQGYEQYF.

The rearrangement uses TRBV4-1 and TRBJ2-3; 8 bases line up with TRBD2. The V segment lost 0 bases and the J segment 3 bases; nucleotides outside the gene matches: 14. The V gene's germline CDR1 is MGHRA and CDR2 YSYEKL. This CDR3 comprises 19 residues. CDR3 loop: CASSQDQVLADHFTDTQYF. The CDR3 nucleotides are TGCGCCAGCAGCCAAGATCAAGTACTAGCGGACCATTTTACAGATACGCAGTATTTT.

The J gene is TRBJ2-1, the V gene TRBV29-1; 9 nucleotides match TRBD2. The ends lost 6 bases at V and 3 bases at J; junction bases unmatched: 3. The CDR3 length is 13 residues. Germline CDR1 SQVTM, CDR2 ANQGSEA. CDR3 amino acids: CSVIAGVYNEQFF. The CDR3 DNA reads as TGCAGCGTCATAGCGGGAGTCTACAATGAGCAGTTCTTC.

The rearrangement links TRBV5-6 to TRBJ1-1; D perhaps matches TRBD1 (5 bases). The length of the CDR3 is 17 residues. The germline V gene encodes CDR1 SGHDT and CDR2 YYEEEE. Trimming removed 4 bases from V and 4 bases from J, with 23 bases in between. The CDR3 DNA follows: TGTGCCAGCAGCCCTGAGAGGGACCCCTGGCGGGTCACTGAAGCTTTCTTT. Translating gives CASSPERDPWRVTEAFF. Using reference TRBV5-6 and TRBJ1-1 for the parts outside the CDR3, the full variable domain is DAGVTQSPTHLIKTRGQQVTLRCSPKSGHDTVSWYQQALGQGPQFIFQYYEEEERQRGNFPDRFSGHQFPNYSSELNVNALLLGDSALYLCASSPERDPWRVTEAFFGQGTRLTVV.

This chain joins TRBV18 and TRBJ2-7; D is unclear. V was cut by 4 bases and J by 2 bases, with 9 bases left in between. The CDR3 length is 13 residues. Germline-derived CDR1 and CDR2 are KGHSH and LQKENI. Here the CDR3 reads CASSLDGTYEQYF. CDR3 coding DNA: TGTGCCAGCTCACTTGATGGGACCTACGAGCAGTACTTC. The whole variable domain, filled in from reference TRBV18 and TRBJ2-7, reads NAGVMQNPRHLVRRRGQEARLRCSPMKGHSHVYWYRQLPEEGLKFMVYLQKENIIDESGMPKERFSAEFPKEGPSILRIQQVVRGDSAAYFCASSLDGTYEQYFGPGTRLTVT.

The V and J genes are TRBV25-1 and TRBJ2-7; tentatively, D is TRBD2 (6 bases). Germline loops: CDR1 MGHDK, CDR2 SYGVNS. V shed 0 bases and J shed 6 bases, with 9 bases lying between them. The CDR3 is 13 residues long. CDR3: CASSEYGGGEQYF. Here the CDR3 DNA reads TGTGCCAGCAGTGAATACGGGGGAGGCGAGCAGTACTTC.

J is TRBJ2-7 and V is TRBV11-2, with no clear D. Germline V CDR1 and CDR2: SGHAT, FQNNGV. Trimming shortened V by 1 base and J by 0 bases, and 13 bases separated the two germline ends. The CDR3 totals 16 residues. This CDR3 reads CASSLGPATSSYEQYF. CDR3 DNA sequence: TGTGCCAGCAGCTTAGGTCCGGCTACTTCCTCCTACGAGCAGTACTTC.